This is a list of T cell receptor beta chains from one sample in a study of early T cells in non-severe SARS-CoV-2 infection. Via MiXCR, TCRdb re-called the 5' RACE reads, giving one row per CDR3 protein. The sample contains some 62,000 distinct CDR3 sequences, around 9.9% of which appear only once. The specimen was whole blood. These receptors were taken from an adult who was a healthcare worker with PCR-confirmed SARS-CoV-2 infection or an uninfected control (not recorded which). CDR3s include the opening cysteine and the closing phenylalanine or tryptophan. D genes are given only for firm matches. The size of a clone is reported for some rows only, either as once, few or many, or as a class for expanded clones.

>TRBJ1-1|many|TRBV6-5|NA
CASSPRLNTEAFF
TGTGCCAGCAGTCCACGACTGAACACTGAAGCTTTCTTT
>TRBJ2-1|NA|TRBV7-6|NA
CASSLGRSNEQFF
TGTGCCAGCAGCTTAGGGCGGAGCAATGAGCAGTTCTTC
>TRBJ2-4|many|TRBV11-1|NA
CASSLSQETSVDF
TGTGCCAGCAGCCTGAGCCAGGAGACCTCAGTGGACTTC
>TRBJ2-1|NA|TRBV9|NA
CASSVGVADEQFF
TGTGCCAGCAGCGTAGGGGTGGCGGATGAGCAGTTCTTC
>TRBJ2-5|few|TRBV20-1|NA
CSAPTAPQETQYF
TGCAGTGCTCCCACCGCCCCCCAAGAGACCCAGTACTTC
>TRBJ2-5|many|TRBV7-2|TRBD2
CASSLVSTSGQETQYF
TGTGCCAGCAGCTTAGTTTCCACTAGCGGGCAAGAGACCCAGTACTTC
>TRBJ2-3|few|TRBV6-4|NA
CASSDSIGVEGPDTQYF
TGTGCCAGCAGTGACTCGATTGGGGTCGAGGGCCCAGATACGCAGTATTTT
>TRBJ1-1|NA|TRBV7-9|NA
CASSLGGAGRNEAFF
TGTGCCAGCAGCTTAGGGGGCGCAGGAAGGAATGAAGCTTTCTTT
>TRBJ2-1|NA|TRBV6-5|TRBD2
CASTKGKAGGSGEQFF
TGTGCCAGCACCAAGGGTAAAGCGGGGGGCTCCGGTGAGCAGTTCTTC
>TRBJ2-1|few|TRBV5-1|NA
CASSLLGVRNEQFF
TGCGCCAGCAGCTTGCTGGGGGTAAGAAATGAGCAGTTCTTC
>TRBJ1-1|many|TRBV7-8|NA
CASSPAVPNTEAFF
TGTGCCAGCAGCCCAGCAGTCCCGAACACTGAAGCTTTCTTT
>TRBJ1-1|few|TRBV2|NA
CATIRERSTDAFF
TGTGCCACGATCAGAGAGAGGAGCACTGACGCTTTCTTT
>TRBJ1-1|few|TRBV5-1|NA
CASSLVSGAEAFF
TGCGCCAGCAGCTTGGTATCAGGGGCTGAAGCTTTCTTT
>TRBJ1-6|NA|TRBV6-5|NA
CASSYSTGRYNSPLHF
TGTGCCAGCAGTTACTCAACGGGACGGTATAATTCACCCCTCCACTTT
>TRBJ2-2|many|TRBV11-2|TRBD2
CASSFGGRRPGELFF
TGTGCCAGCAGCTTCGGGGGGAGGAGGCCCGGGGAGCTGTTTTTT
>TRBJ1-1|many|TRBV5-1|NA
CASSPYNGGRNTEAFF
TGCGCCAGCAGCCCCTATAACGGGGGACGGAACACTGAAGCTTTCTTT
>TRBJ2-2|few|TRBV12-3/TRBV12-4|NA
CASSSTSAHKGNTGELFF
TGTGCCAGCAGTTCCACTAGTGCCCACAAGGGGAACACCGGGGAGCTGTTTTTT
>TRBJ1-5|few|TRBV6-1|NA
CASSEGDYQPQHF
TGTGCCAGCAGTGAGGGGGATTATCAGCCCCAGCATTTT
>TRBJ2-5|few|TRBV5-1|NA
CASMGGQLQETQYF
TGCGCCAGCATGGGGGGACAACTCCAAGAGACCCAGTACTTC
>TRBJ2-1|NA|TRBV5-1|TRBD2
CASSLTGTSVYDEQFF
TGCGCCAGCAGCTTGACCGGGACTAGTGTCTACGATGAGCAGTTCTTC
>TRBJ2-1|few|TRBV20-1|TRBD2
CSARDFALAGESYNEQFF
TGCAGTGCTAGAGATTTCGCACTAGCGGGGGAGTCCTACAATGAGCAGTTCTTC
>TRBJ2-2|few|TRBV10-3|NA
CAISSGHLNTGELFF
TGTGCCATCAGTTCCGGACACTTGAACACCGGGGAGCTGTTTTTT